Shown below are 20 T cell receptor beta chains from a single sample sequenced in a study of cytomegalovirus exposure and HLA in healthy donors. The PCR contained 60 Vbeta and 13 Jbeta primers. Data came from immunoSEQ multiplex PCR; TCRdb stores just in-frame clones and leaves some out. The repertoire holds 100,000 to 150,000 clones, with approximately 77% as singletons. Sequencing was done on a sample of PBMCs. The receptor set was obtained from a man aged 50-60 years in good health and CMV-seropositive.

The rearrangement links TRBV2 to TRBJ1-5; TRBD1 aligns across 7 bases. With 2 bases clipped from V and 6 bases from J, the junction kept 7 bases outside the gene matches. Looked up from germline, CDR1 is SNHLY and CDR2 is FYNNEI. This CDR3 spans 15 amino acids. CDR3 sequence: CASSERRGPSQPQHF. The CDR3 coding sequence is TGTGCCAGCAGTGAACGGAGGGGGCCGAGTCAGCCCCAGCATTTT.

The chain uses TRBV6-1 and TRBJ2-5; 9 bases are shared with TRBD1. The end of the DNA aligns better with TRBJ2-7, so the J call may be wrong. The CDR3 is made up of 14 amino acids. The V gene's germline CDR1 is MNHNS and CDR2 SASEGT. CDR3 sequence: CASSARTGVYEQYF. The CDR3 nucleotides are TGTGCCAGCAGTGCCCGGACAGGGGTCTACGAGCAGTACTTC.

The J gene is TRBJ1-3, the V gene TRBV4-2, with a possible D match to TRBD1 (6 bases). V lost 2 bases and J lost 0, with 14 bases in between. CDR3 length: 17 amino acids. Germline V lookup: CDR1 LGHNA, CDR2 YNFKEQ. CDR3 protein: CASSQLSGQDSGNTIYF. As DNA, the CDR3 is TGTGCCAGCAGCCAATTGTCGGGACAAGACTCTGGAAACACCATATATTTT.

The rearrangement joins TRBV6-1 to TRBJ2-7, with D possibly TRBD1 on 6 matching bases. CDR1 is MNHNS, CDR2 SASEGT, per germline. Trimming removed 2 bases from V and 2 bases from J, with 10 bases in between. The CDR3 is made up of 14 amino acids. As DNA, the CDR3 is TGTGCCAGCAGTGAAATGGGGGCTACCTACGAGCAGTACTTC. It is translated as CASSEMGATYEQYF.

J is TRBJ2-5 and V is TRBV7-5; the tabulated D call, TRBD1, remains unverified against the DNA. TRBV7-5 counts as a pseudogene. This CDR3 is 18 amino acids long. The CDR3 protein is CVRSLPRDRGPTQETQYF. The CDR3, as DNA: TGTGTCAGAAGCCTACCCCGGGACAGGGGCCCTACACAAGAGACCCAGTACTTC.

CDR3 loop: CASTLGLAGKQYF. Written as DNA, the CDR3 is TGTGCCAGCACCCTTGGACTAGCGGGGAAGCAGTATTTT. The rearrangement links TRBV6-1 to TRBJ2-3; the match to TRBD2 covers 12 bases. Germline V gives CDR1 MNHNS, CDR2 SASEGT. The CDR3 length is 13 residues. After removal of 7 bases from V and 11 bases from J, the junction contained 7 bases not matched to a gene.

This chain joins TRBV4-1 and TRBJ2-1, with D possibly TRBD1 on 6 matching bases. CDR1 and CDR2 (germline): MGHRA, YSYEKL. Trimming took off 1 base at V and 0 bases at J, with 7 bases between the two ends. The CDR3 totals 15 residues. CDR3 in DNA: TGCGCCAGCAGCCAAGGGACAGTCTCCTACAATGAGCAGTTCTTC. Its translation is CASSQGTVSYNEQFF.

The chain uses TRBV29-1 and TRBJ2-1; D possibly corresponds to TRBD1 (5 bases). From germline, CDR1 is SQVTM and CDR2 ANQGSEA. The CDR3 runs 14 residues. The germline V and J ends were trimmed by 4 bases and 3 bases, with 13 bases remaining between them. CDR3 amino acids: CSVAEGDVYNEQFF. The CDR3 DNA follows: TGCAGCGTTGCGGAAGGGGATGTCTACAATGAGCAGTTCTTC.

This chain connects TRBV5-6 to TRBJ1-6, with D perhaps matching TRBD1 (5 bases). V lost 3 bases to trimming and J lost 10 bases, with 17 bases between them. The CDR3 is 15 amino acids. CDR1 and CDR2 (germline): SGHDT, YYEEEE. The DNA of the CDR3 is TGTGCCAGCAGCTACTTCCAGGGCCTTGGGTCACCCCTCCACTTT. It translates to CASSYFQGLGSPLHF.

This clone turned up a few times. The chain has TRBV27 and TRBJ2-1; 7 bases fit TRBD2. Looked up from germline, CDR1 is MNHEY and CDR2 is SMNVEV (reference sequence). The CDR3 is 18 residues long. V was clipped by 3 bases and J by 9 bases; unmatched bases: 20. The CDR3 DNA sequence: TGTGCCAGCAGTTTCGTGCGGGCCCGGGAGGCGGGGAGGGGTGAGCAGTTCTTC. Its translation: CASSFVRAREAGRGEQFF.

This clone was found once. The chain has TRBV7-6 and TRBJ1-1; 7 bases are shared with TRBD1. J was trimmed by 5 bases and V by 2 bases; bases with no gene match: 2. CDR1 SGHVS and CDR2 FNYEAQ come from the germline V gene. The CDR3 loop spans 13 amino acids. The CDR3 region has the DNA TGTGCCAGCAGCTTAAACAGGGGAACTGAAGCTTTCTTT. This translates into CASSLNRGTEAFF. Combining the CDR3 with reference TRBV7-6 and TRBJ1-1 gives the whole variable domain GAGVSQSPRYKVTKRGQDVALRCDPISGHVSLYWYRQALGQGPEFLTYFNYEAQQDKSGLPNDRFSAERPEGSISTLTIQRTEQRDSAMYRCASSLNRGTEAFFGQGTRLTVV.

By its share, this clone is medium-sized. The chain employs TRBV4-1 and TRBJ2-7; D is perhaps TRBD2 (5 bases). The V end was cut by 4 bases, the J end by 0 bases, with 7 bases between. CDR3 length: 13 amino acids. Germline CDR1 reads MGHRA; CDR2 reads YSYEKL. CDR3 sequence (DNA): TGCGCCAGCAGCCTAGCGTACTCCTACGAGCAGTACTTC. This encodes CASSLAYSYEQYF.

DNA for the CDR3: TGTGCCAGCAGTGGAAAGGGGACAACGTATAGCAATCAGCCCCAGCATTTT. It encodes CASSGKGTTYSNQPQHF. This chain connects TRBV6-1 to TRBJ1-5; D might be TRBD1 (6 bases). The CDR3 has 17 amino acids. Trimming removed 4 bases from V and 0 bases from J, with 16 bases in between. Germline values: CDR1 MNHNS, CDR2 SASEGT.

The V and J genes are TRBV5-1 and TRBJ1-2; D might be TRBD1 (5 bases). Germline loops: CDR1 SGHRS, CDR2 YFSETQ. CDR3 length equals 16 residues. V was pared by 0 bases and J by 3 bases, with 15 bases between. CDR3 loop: CASSLAGGVGYYGYTF. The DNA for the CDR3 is TGCGCCAGCAGCTTGGCCGGGGGGGTTGGGTACTATGGCTACACCTTC.

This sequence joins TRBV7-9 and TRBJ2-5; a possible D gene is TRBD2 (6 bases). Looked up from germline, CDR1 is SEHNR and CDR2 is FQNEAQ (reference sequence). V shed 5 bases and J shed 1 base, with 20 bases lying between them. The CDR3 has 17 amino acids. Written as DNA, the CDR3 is TGTGCCAGCAGCCCCCCGCCGGGCGGGAACGTCCAAGAGACCCAGTACTTC. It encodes CASSPPPGGNVQETQYF.

For the CDR3, the DNA is TGTGCCAGCAGTCTCCAGGGGGTTGGGTCCGGGGAGCTGTTTTTT. Its protein is CASSLQGVGSGELFF. The genes are TRBV27 and TRBJ2-2; 7 nucleotides agree with TRBD1. CDR3 length: 15 residues. Germline CDR1 MNHEY, CDR2 SMNVEV (reference sequence). The V and J ends lost 5 bases and 6 bases, in that order; junction bases with no gene match: 9.

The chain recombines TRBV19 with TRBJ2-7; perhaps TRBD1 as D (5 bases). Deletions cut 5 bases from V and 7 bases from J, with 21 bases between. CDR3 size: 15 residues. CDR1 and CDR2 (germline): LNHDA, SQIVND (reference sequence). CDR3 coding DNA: TGTGCCAGTAGTTCCAGCACCCAGGGAAACTGGGAGCAGTACTTC. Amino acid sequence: CASSSSTQGNWEQYF.

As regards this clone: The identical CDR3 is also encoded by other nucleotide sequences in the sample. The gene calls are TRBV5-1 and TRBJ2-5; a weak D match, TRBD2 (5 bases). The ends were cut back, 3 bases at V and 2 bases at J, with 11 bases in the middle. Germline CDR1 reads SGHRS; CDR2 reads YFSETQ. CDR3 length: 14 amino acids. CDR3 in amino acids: CASSSGRGQETQYF. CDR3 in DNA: TGCGCCAGCAGCTCCGGACGGGGTCAAGAGACCCAGTACTTC.

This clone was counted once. The CDR3 loop is CASSLAGRRDTEAFF. The CDR3 bases are TGTGCCAGCAGCTTAGCTGGCAGGAGGGACACTGAAGCTTTCTTT. The V gene is TRBV13, the J gene TRBJ1-1, with unresolved D. The CDR3 is 15 amino acids. Germline V gene sequence: CDR1 PRHDT, CDR2 FYEKMQ (reference sequence). The V end was cut by 1 base, the J end by 3 bases, with 12 bases between.

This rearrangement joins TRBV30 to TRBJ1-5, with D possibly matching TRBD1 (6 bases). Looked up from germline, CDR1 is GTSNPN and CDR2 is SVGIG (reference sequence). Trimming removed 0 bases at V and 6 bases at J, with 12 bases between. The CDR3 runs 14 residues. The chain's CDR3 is CAWSVSRGSQPQHF. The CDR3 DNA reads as TGTGCCTGGAGTGTATCCAGGGGATCTCAGCCCCAGCATTTT.